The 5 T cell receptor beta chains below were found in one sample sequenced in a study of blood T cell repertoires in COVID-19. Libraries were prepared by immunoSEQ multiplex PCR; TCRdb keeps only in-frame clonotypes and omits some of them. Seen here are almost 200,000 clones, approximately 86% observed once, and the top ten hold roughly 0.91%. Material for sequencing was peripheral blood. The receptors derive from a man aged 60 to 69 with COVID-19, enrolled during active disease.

CDR3 sequence reads: CASSPQDIYSSYNEQFF. CDR3 bases: TGTGCCAGCTCACCACAGGACATATACTCCTCCTACAATGAGCAGTTCTTC. This rearrangement joins TRBV18 to TRBJ2-1, with D tentatively TRBD1 (5 bases). V was shortened by 1 base and J by 0 bases, with 13 bases between the two germline ends. The CDR3 extends over 17 amino acids. From germline, CDR1 is KGHSH and CDR2 LQKENI.

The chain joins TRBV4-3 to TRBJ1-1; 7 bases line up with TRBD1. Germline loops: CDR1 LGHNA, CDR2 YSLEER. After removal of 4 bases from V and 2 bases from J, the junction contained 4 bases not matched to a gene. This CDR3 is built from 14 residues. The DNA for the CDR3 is TGCGCCAGCAGCCCGGGGACAGCAAACACTGAAGCTTTCTTT. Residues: CASSPGTANTEAFF.

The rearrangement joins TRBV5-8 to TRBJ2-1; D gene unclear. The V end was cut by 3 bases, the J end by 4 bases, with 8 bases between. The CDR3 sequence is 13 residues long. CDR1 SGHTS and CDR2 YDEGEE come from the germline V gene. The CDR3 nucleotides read TGTGCCAGCAGCTCGACTGTTTACAATGAGCAGTTCTTC. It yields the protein CASSSTVYNEQFF.

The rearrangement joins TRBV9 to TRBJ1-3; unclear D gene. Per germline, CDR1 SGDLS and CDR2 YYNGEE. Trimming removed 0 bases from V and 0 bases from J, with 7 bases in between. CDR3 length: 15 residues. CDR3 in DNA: TGTGCCAGCAGCGTAGCCCCCGGCTCTGGAAACACCATATATTTT. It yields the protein CASSVAPGSGNTIYF.

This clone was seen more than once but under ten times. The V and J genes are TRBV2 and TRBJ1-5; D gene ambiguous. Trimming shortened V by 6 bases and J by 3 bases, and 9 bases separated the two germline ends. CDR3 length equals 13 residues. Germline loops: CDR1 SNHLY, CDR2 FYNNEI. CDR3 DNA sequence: TGTGCCAGCAGAAGAAGCCTCAATCAGCCCCAGCATTTT. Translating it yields CASRRSLNQPQHF.